The 18 T cell receptor beta chains reported below all come from one sample, sequenced in a study of blood T cells in healthy people across ages. Combining a sample-barcoded 5' primer with a J-beta primer mix, a second PCR ran for roughly 7 to 11 cycles. TCRdb used MiXCR to reprocess the 5' RACE reads, holding one entry per CDR3 protein. This table has roughly 680,000 distinct CDR3 sequences, under 25% appearing once. What was sequenced was blood. These receptors all come from a man between 65 and 79 years old in good health.

The genes are TRBV7-2 and TRBJ2-1; 8 positions agree with TRBD2. CDR1 is SGHTA and CDR2 is FQGNSA in the germline V gene. Losses at the gene ends were 3 bases for V and 8 bases for J; bases not matched to a gene: 12. This CDR3 has 16 amino acids. CDR3 in DNA: TGTGCCAGCAGCTTCCTAGCGTCGGGAGGGAGGGATGAGCAGTTCTTC. It specifies CASSFLASGGRDEQFF. Full variable domain (remainder filled in from reference TRBV7-2 and TRBJ2-1): GAGVSQSPSNKVTEKGKDVELRCDPISGHTALYWYRQSLGQGLEFLIYFQGNSAPDKSGLPSDRFSAERTGGSVSTLTIQRTQQEDSAVYLCASSFLASGGRDEQFFGPGTRLTVL.

The V call is TRBV12-3 or TRBV12-4, the J call TRBJ2-7, with TRBD1 as a possible D gene (6 bases). This CDR3 has 17 amino acids. Trimming pared 6 bases from V and 0 bases from J, leaving 21 bases between. The CDR3 DNA reads as TGTGCCAGCAGCCCCTCGGTCGGGACACTGAGCTCCTACGAGCAGTACTTC. It specifies CASSPSVGTLSSYEQYF.

The V and J genes are TRBV5-1 and TRBJ2-2; tentatively, D is TRBD1 (6 bases). Germline CDR1 reads SGHRS; CDR2 reads YFSETQ. This CDR3 has 15 residues. V dropped 0 bases and J dropped 4 bases, with 10 bases sitting between them. CDR3 in amino acids: CASSLEGVGTGELFF. The CDR3 DNA sequence: TGCGCCAGCAGCTTGGAGGGGGTCGGCACCGGGGAGCTGTTTTTT.

This clonotype showed up many times. V gene TRBV7-9 combines with J gene TRBJ2-7; D remains unclear. This CDR3 comprises 12 residues. Trimming removed 5 bases at V and 6 bases at J, with 11 bases between. Per germline, CDR1 SEHNR and CDR2 FQNEAQ (reference sequence). The CDR3 DNA is TGTGCCAGCAGCCTAGAGCGTGGCGAGCAGTACTTC. This gives the protein CASSLERGEQYF.

This clonotype occurred once. This rearrangement joins TRBV9 to TRBJ1-1, with 9 positions matching TRBD1. Unmatched junction bases numbered 4, after V lost 3 bases and J lost 4 bases. CDR1 and CDR2 (germline): SGDLS, YYNGEE. The CDR3 is 14 residues long. The chain's CDR3 is CASSAMTGGTEAFF. CDR3 coding DNA: TGTGCCAGCAGCGCAATGACAGGGGGCACTGAAGCTTTCTTT.

This clonotype has at least ten counts. V usage is TRBV28 and J usage is TRBJ1-1, with TRBD1 identical over 7 bases. This CDR3 has 15 residues. The trim removed 1 base at V and 5 bases at J, leaving 7 bases unmatched. Germline-derived CDR1 and CDR2 are MDHEN and SYDVKM. In DNA, the CDR3 is TGTGCCAGCAGTTTATCCCAGGGGGTAATTACTGAAGCTTTCTTT. It specifies CASSLSQGVITEAFF.

This clonotype has a handful of counts. V usage is TRBV18 and J usage is TRBJ2-5, with 8 nucleotides matching TRBD1. V was pared by 3 bases and J by 5 bases, with 8 bases of the junction left unmatched. The CDR3 spans 15 residues. Germline V gene sequence: CDR1 KGHSH, CDR2 LQKENI. The CDR3 sequence is CASSPRTGSWETQYF. The CDR3 DNA reads as TGTGCCAGCTCACCCCGGACAGGGTCGTGGGAGACCCAGTACTTC.

In its sample, this clonotype was seen a few times. The V gene is TRBV7-2, the J gene TRBJ2-3; perhaps TRBD2 as D (6 bases). In germline, CDR1 is SGHTA, CDR2 FQGNSA. The ends were cut back, 2 bases at V and 1 base at J, with 10 bases in the middle. The CDR3 loop spans 15 amino acids. The CDR3 DNA reads as TGTGCCAGCAGCTTACACGGGAGCGGCACAGATACGCAGTATTTT. Its protein product is CASSLHGSGTDTQYF.

Many counts were recorded for this clonotype. The V gene is TRBV7-9, the J gene TRBJ1-1, with D unresolved. Trimming stripped 4 bases from V and 5 bases from J, with 11 bases between. CDR1 SEHNR and CDR2 FQNEAQ come from the germline V gene (reference sequence). The CDR3 extends over 13 amino acids. The CDR3 DNA follows: TGTGCCAGCAGCTCCATTAGCCGGACTGAAGCTTTCTTT. Encoded protein: CASSSISRTEAFF.

As DNA, the CDR3 is TGTGCCAGCAGCTTACGGCACCGGGGGTTGTATGAGCAGTTCTTC. It yields the protein CASSLRHRGLYEQFF. The rearrangement joins TRBV7-2 to TRBJ2-5, with a tentative D call TRBD2 (6 bases). The tail of the sequence fits TRBJ2-1 better, so the J call may be wrong. Germline values: CDR1 SGHTA, CDR2 FQGNSA. CDR3 length: 15 amino acids.

CDR3 sequence: CSAIQGAGELFF. For the CDR3, the DNA is TGCAGTGCTATACAGGGAGCCGGGGAGCTGTTTTTT. V is TRBV20-1 and J is TRBJ2-2, with a possible D match to TRBD1 (6 bases). Per the germline V gene, CDR1 is DFQATT and CDR2 is SNEGSKA (reference sequence). The CDR3 extends over 12 amino acids. The ends were cut back, 4 bases at V and 6 bases at J, with 9 bases in the middle.

The gene calls are TRBV19 and TRBJ1-1; weak D call: TRBD1 (6 bases). With 11 bases removed from V and 1 base from J, the gap between germline ends came to 14 bases. In germline, CDR1 is LNHDA, CDR2 SQIVND (reference sequence). CDR3 length equals 13 residues. The CDR3 protein is CASRGTQNTEAFF. In DNA form, the CDR3 reads TGTGCCTCGCGAGGGACACAGAACACTGAAGCTTTCTTT.

A single count supports this clonotype. V is TRBV20-1 and J is TRBJ2-1, with TRBD2 matching 7 bases. CDR3 length equals 15 residues. The V gene end was trimmed by 0 bases and the J gene end by 6 bases; junction bases not matched to a gene: 8. Germline V CDR1 and CDR2: DFQATT, SNEGSKA (reference sequence). CDR3 sequence (DNA): TGCAGTGCTAGAGATAGGGTAGGCGGGAGCAATGAGCAGTTCTTC. It encodes CSARDRVGGSNEQFF.

This clonotype has only a few counts. The rearrangement joins TRBV6-5 to TRBJ2-3; 11 bases line up with TRBD2. The CDR3 runs to 15 residues. V shed 3 bases and J 6 bases; nucleotides not matched to a gene: 5. Germline V CDR1 and CDR2: MNHEY, SVGAGI. CDR3 coding DNA: TGTGCCAGCAGTTATGGGCTAGCGGGAGGTGATACGCAGTATTTT. Protein product: CASSYGLAGGDTQYF.

This clonotype was detected ten times or more. The J gene is TRBJ2-5, the V gene TRBV29-1, with D unclear. Per germline, CDR1 SQVTM and CDR2 ANQGSEA. With 5 bases removed from V and 0 bases from J, the gap between germline ends came to 13 bases. This CDR3 is built from 14 residues. The CDR3 nucleotides read TGCAGCGTTAGAAAAGATTTGTACCAAGAGACCCAGTACTTC. It specifies CSVRKDLYQETQYF.

The chain combines TRBV4-3 with TRBJ1-4; D is perhaps TRBD1 (5 bases). Trimming cost V 1 base and J 5 bases, with 11 bases left between them. This CDR3 has 15 residues. Per germline, CDR1 LGHNA and CDR2 YSLEER. The CDR3, as DNA: TGCGCCAGCAGCCAAGTGACAGCCCCGAATGAAAAACTGTTTTTT. Encoded protein: CASSQVTAPNEKLFF.

The J gene is TRBJ2-7, the V gene TRBV29-1; 9 bases are shared with TRBD2. The V and J ends lost 4 bases and 7 bases, in that order; junction bases with no gene match: 8. This CDR3 comprises 13 residues. Germline values: CDR1 SQVTM, CDR2 ANQGSEA. CDR3 in amino acids: CSVVGREGREQYF. For the CDR3, the DNA is TGCAGCGTTGTTGGGCGGGAGGGCCGTGAGCAGTACTTC.

This clonotype was picked up a small number of times. V usage is TRBV25-1 and J usage is TRBJ2-5; 9 bases match TRBD2. The DNA end is more similar to TRBJ2-1, so the J call may be wrong. The CDR3 sequence is 12 residues long. The germline V gene has CDR1 MGHDK and CDR2 SYGVNS. CDR3 in DNA: TGTGCCAGCAGTCGCGGGGGGGAAGAGCAGTTCTTC. It is translated as CASSRGGEEQFF.